The 6 T cell receptor beta chains reported below all come from one sample, sequenced in a study of T-cell reconstitution after alpha-beta-depleted transplantation in children. Construction of the TCRbeta library involved unique molecular identifiers. TCRdb redid the calling of the PCR reads with MiXCR, one entry per CDR3 protein. This sample yields 490,000 or so distinct CDR3 sequences, of which approximately 12% are seen a single time; around 6.1% belongs to the top ten. The input for sequencing was PBMCs from the stem cell graft donor, taken from the stem cell graft. These receptors all come from a human donor who donated a stem cell graft to a child with combined immunodeficiency.

This chain joins TRBV9 and TRBJ1-1; 10 bases match TRBD1. The germline V gene encodes CDR1 SGDLS and CDR2 YYNGEE. The CDR3 has 14 amino acids. J was trimmed by 5 bases and V by 3 bases; bases with no gene match: 4. DNA for the CDR3: TGTGCCAGCAGCGGACAGGGGGCCAGGACTGAAGCTTTCTTT. It translates to CASSGQGARTEAFF.

The chain uses TRBV7-9 and TRBJ2-7; TRBD2 agrees at 11 bases. Germline V gene lookup returns CDR1 SEHNR and CDR2 FQNEAQ (reference sequence). The ends lost 5 bases at V and 6 bases at J; junction bases unmatched: 9. The CDR3 extends over 15 amino acids. CDR3 protein: CASSLPTSGRSEQYF. For the CDR3, the DNA is TGTGCCAGCAGCCTACCAACTAGCGGGAGAAGCGAGCAGTACTTC.

The chain couples TRBV10-3 to TRBJ2-1; 8 bases line up with TRBD2. This CDR3 is built from 14 residues. With 10 bases clipped from V and 7 bases from J, the junction kept 12 bases outside the gene matches. Germline CDR1 is ENHRY and CDR2 is SYGVKD. The CDR3 protein is CATLAERDTNEQFF. CDR3 nucleotide sequence: TGTGCCACACTAGCGGAGAGGGACACGAATGAGCAGTTCTTC.

The chain links TRBV18 to TRBJ1-5; 7 bases match TRBD1. V lost 5 bases, J lost 6 bases, and 10 bases stayed unmatched. Germline values: CDR1 KGHSH, CDR2 LQKENI. The CDR3 runs to 15 residues. This CDR3 reads CASSNTGEESQPQHF. The CDR3 DNA reads TGTGCCAGCTCAAATACAGGGGAAGAAAGTCAGCCCCAGCATTTT.

The chain recombines TRBV2 with TRBJ2-3; 12 bases map to TRBD2. CDR1 SNHLY and CDR2 FYNNEI come from the germline V gene. The junction had 8 bases not matched to a gene; V was cut back by 9 bases and J by 4 bases. The CDR3 has 15 amino acids. CDR3: CASGLAGSPADTQYF. The CDR3 DNA reads as TGTGCCAGTGGACTAGCGGGGTCCCCCGCAGATACGCAGTATTTT.

This clonotype was recorded many times. The V gene is TRBV18, the J gene TRBJ1-1, with D uncertain. This CDR3 is 13 amino acids long. The V end was cut by 7 bases, the J end by 0 bases, with 9 bases between. CDR1 is KGHSH, CDR2 LQKENI, per germline. CDR3 sequence: CASLTHLNTEAFF. CDR3 sequence (DNA): TGTGCCAGCTTGACACACCTGAACACTGAAGCTTTCTTT.